This T cell receptor beta chain was identified during a study of T cells after yellow fever vaccination. As for the study in general: With SMART-Seq v4 Ultra Low Input, the fractions containing low cell numbers were prepared.

5'RACE template switching generated TCR cDNA, adding a universal primer site and UMIs. TCRdb re-analysed the 5' RACE reads in MiXCR, keeping a single row per CDR3 protein. The sample yields 90,000 to 130,000 distinct CDR3 sequences, more than 7.5% seen once. This clonotype was seen only a few times. Antigen: not known. Study-level results: Contamination of FACS-sorted repertoires by abundant clonotypes from the bulk population could occur. The study re-detected most primary-vaccination clones after the booster (about 96% CD4, just over 85% CD8).

The CDR3 loop spans 15 amino acids. The V end was cut by 4 bases, the J end by 6 bases, with 19 bases between. CDR1 is SGHVS, CDR2 FQNEAQ, per germline. The rearrangement joins TRBV7-8 to TRBJ2-7, with D perhaps TRBD2 (6 bases). This TCR was sampled from a man under 40 who received the YFV17D yellow fever vaccine. The specimen comprised CD8+ T cells sorted from PBMCs, sampled 45 days after the yellow fever booster vaccination. DNA for the CDR3: TGTGCCAGCAGCTCACAATCTGGGGAGGATAGCGAGCAGTACTTC. This encodes CASSSQSGEDSEQYF.